What follows is one TCR beta chain and its context. Its antigen remains unidentified. The data derive from a study of T cell responses to AZD1222 COVID-19 vaccine. Study-wide results and limits: The span of vaccine-associated CD4 TCRs extended across spike, with dominance at 160-218 and 743-854.

Produced via immunoSEQ multiplex PCR; TCRdb's table is partial and in-frame only. The sample records approximately 130,000 clones, 80% to 90% being singletons. This material consisted of peripheral blood, taken 28 days after the second AZD1222 dose. The source of this sequence is an adult who received the AZD1222 COVID-19 vaccine.

This CDR3 is CASSQQGDGIYGYTF. CDR3 coding DNA: TGTGCCAGTAGTCAACAGGGAGACGGAATCTATGGCTACACCTTC. The chain uses TRBV19 and TRBJ1-2; weak D call: TRBD1 (6 bases). Germline V gives CDR1 LNHDA, CDR2 SQIVND (reference sequence). V lost 5 bases, J lost 4 bases, and 17 bases lay in between. This CDR3 has 15 amino acids.